A single sample gave rise to the 20 T cell receptor beta chains below, sequenced in a study of blood T cell repertoires in COVID-19. Profiled with immunoSEQ multiplex PCR; TCRdb holds only in-frame clones, not every one. Counted here are 150,000 or so clones, around 80% occurring once; the ten biggest clones make up about 15%. The sequencing input was peripheral blood. Receptors were obtained from a human donor with acute or convalescent COVID-19. The donor label of this sample is uncertain.

The chain uses TRBV7-2 and TRBJ1-5; weak D call: TRBD1 (5 bases). The CDR3 extends over 15 amino acids. V was clipped by 1 base and J by 4 bases, with 11 bases between them. The germline gives CDR1 SGHTA, CDR2 FQGNSA. The CDR3 is CASSLGSGINQPQHF. The CDR3 DNA follows: TGTGCCAGCAGCTTAGGTTCAGGGATAAATCAGCCCCAGCATTTT. Full variable domain (outside the CDR3, taken from reference TRBV7-2 and TRBJ1-5): GAGVSQSPSNKVTEKGKDVELRCDPISGHTALYWYRQSLGQGLEFLIYFQGNSAPDKSGLPSDRFSAERTGGSVSTLTIQRTQQEDSAVYLCASSLGSGINQPQHFGDGTRLSIL.

The chain combines TRBV7-8 with TRBJ1-1; TRBD1 agrees at 8 bases. The CDR3 has 13 residues. V was pared by 3 bases and J by 3 bases, with 0 bases of the junction left unmatched. Per germline, CDR1 SGHVS and CDR2 FQNEAQ. As DNA, the CDR3 is TGTGCCAGCAGCTTGGACAGGGACACTGAAGCTTTCTTT. The encoded protein is CASSLDRDTEAFF.

CDR3 region: CASSTGTGRHNEQFF. Here the CDR3 DNA reads TGTGCCAGCAGCACCGGGACAGGAAGGCACAATGAGCAGTTCTTC. The V gene is TRBV9, the J gene TRBJ2-1; 8 nucleotides line up with TRBD1. Germline CDR1 SGDLS, CDR2 YYNGEE. V lost 4 bases to trimming and J lost 5 bases; unmatched junction nucleotides: 8. The CDR3 is 15 amino acids.

The V call is TRBV27, the J call TRBJ1-2; D might be TRBD1 (5 bases). The V end was cut by 5 bases, the J end by 4 bases, with 8 bases between. The germline CDR1 and CDR2 sequences are MNHEY and SMNVEV (reference sequence). The CDR3 runs 12 residues. The CDR3 loop is CASSTGLYGYTF. In nucleotides, the CDR3 is TGTGCCAGCAGTACAGGCCTCTATGGCTACACCTTC.

The chain links TRBV2 to TRBJ1-2; D might be TRBD1 (5 bases). This CDR3 contains 15 residues. V was trimmed by 2 bases and J by 0 bases, leaving 10 bases between them. In germline, CDR1 is SNHLY, CDR2 FYNNEI. CDR3 loop: CASSESGSSNYGYTF. CDR3 sequence (DNA): TGTGCCAGCAGTGAATCAGGGTCCTCTAACTATGGCTACACCTTC. The whole variable domain, filled in from reference TRBV2 and TRBJ1-2, reads EPEVTQTPSHQVTQMGQEVILRCVPISNHLYFYWYRQILGQKVEFLVSFYNNEISEKSEIFDDQFSVERPDGSNFTLKIRSTKLEDSAMYFCASSESGSSNYGYTFGSGTRLTVV.

The V gene is TRBV29-1, the J gene TRBJ1-6, with D unclear. The CDR3 contains 13 residues. Germline V gene lookup returns CDR1 SQVTM and CDR2 ANQGSEA. V was clipped by 6 bases and J by 4 bases, with 10 bases between them. DNA of the CDR3: TGCAGCGTCAAGACATTTTATAATTCACCCCTCCACTTT. The encoded protein is CSVKTFYNSPLHF.

The rearrangement joins TRBV28 to TRBJ1-2; D possibly corresponds to TRBD1 (5 bases). There are 14 residues in the CDR3. V was pared by 2 bases and J by 2 bases, with 9 bases between. CDR1 is MDHEN, CDR2 SYDVKM, per germline. The CDR3 sequence: CASSLGAGNYGYTF. The CDR3 DNA sequence: TGTGCCAGCAGTTTAGGGGCCGGCAACTATGGCTACACCTTC.

The CDR3 region has the DNA TGTGCCAGCAGTGAAGCATGGGGACAGGCAGGCTATGGCTACACCTTC. It is translated as CASSEAWGQAGYGYTF. The rearrangement uses TRBV6-1 and TRBJ1-2; TRBD1 agrees at 8 bases. From germline, CDR1 is MNHNS and CDR2 SASEGT. The junction had 7 bases not matched to a gene; V was cut back by 0 bases and J by 4 bases. The CDR3 totals 16 residues.

This chain joins TRBV6-4 and TRBJ2-5, with D perhaps TRBD2 (6 bases). Germline CDR1 is MRHNA and CDR2 is SNTAGT. Trimming took off 5 bases at V and 5 bases at J, with 12 bases between the two ends. The CDR3 contains 13 residues. CDR3 bases: TGTGCCAGCAGTTCAAGCGGAGGGGAGACCCAGTACTTC. Residues: CASSSSGGETQYF.

CDR3 nucleotide sequence: TGTGCCAGCAGCAGGGGGTGGGAGAGAGAAAAACTGTTTTTT. As protein: CASSRGWEREKLFF. V is TRBV11-2 and J is TRBJ1-4, with D possibly TRBD1 on 6 matching bases. Trimming shortened V by 5 bases and J by 8 bases, and 15 bases separated the two germline ends. Germline V CDR1 and CDR2: SGHAT, FQNNGV. The CDR3 is 14 residues long.

V is TRBV27 and J is TRBJ1-1, with 8 nucleotides matching TRBD1. The V gene's germline CDR1 is MNHEY and CDR2 SMNVEV (reference sequence). The CDR3 is made up of 17 amino acids. The V gene end was trimmed by 5 bases and the J gene end by 4 bases; junction bases not matched to a gene: 15. CDR3 amino acids: CASSPTRTGWVGTEAFF. In DNA form, the CDR3 reads TGTGCCAGCAGTCCCACGAGGACAGGGTGGGTTGGCACTGAAGCTTTCTTT.

The rearrangement joins TRBV4-3 to TRBJ2-2; perhaps TRBD1 as D (5 bases). Trimming left V 1 base short and J 2 bases short, with 8 bases between. The CDR3 has 15 amino acids. From germline, CDR1 is LGHNA and CDR2 YSLEER. The DNA for the CDR3 is TGCGCCAGCAGCCAAGCGGACACAAACACCGGGGAGCTGTTTTTT. This codes for CASSQADTNTGELFF.

This sequence joins TRBV5-1 and TRBJ2-5, with D possibly being TRBD2 (6 bases). Trimming took 0 bases from V and 5 from J, leaving 17 bases between them. Germline V gene sequence: CDR1 SGHRS, CDR2 YFSETQ. The CDR3 is made up of 16 amino acids. The CDR3 nucleotides read TGCGCCAGCAGCTTGGCCGTGGGTAGCGGAGCGGAGACCCAGTACTTC. It is translated as CASSLAVGSGAETQYF.

The chain carries TRBV30 and TRBJ2-7; TRBD1 aligns across 7 bases. Germline V gives CDR1 GTSNPN, CDR2 SVGIG (reference sequence). Germline trimming cut 3 bases from V and 5 bases from J; bases unmatched to any gene: 10. The CDR3 consists of 14 residues. The CDR3 sequence: CAWRVGRGINEQYF. CDR3 nucleotides: TGTGCCTGGAGGGTTGGCAGGGGGATTAACGAGCAGTACTTC.

There are a few counts of this clone. This chain links TRBV30 with TRBJ1-4; D not certain. There are 13 residues in the CDR3. The germline gives CDR1 GTSNPN, CDR2 SVGIG (reference sequence). The germline V and J ends were trimmed by 1 base and 4 bases, with 7 bases remaining between them. The CDR3 is CAWSGGLNEKLFF. CDR3 nucleotide sequence: TGTGCCTGGAGTGGTGGGCTTAATGAAAAACTGTTTTTT. Together with reference TRBV30 and TRBJ1-4, the CDR3 gives the full variable domain: SQTIHQWPATLVQPVGSPLSLECTVEGTSNPNLYWYRQAAGRGLQLLFYSVGIGQISSEVPQNLSASRPQDRQFILSSKKLLLSDSGFYLCAWSGGLNEKLFFGSGTQLSVL.

This chain links TRBV18 with TRBJ1-2; D is unclear. V dropped 1 base and J dropped 0 bases, with 9 bases sitting between them. The V gene's germline CDR1 is KGHSH and CDR2 LQKENI. The CDR3 consists of 15 residues. As DNA, the CDR3 is TGTGCCAGCTCACCACAGCTCCAGGCTAACTATGGCTACACCTTC. Translating it yields CASSPQLQANYGYTF. The complete variable domain, with remaining parts taken from reference TRBV18 and TRBJ1-2, reads NAGVMQNPRHLVRRRGQEARLRCSPMKGHSHVYWYRQLPEEGLKFMVYLQKENIIDESGMPKERFSAEFPKEGPSILRIQQVVRGDSAAYFCASSPQLQANYGYTFGSGTRLTVV.

This clone appeared a single time. The chain employs TRBV21-1 and TRBJ2-3; TRBD1, the table's D call, was not compared with the DNA. TRBV21-1 is assigned pseudogene status. This CDR3 has 16 residues. This CDR3 reads CASSKNDRDTTDTQYF. The CDR3 DNA is TGTGCCAGCAGCAAAAACGACCGGGACACCACAGATACGCAGTATTTT.

This chain connects TRBV28 to TRBJ1-6, with a weak D call TRBD1 (5 bases). Trimming took off 5 bases at V and 4 bases at J, with 12 bases between the two ends. The germline gives CDR1 MDHEN, CDR2 SYDVKM. The CDR3 runs 15 residues. CDR3 sequence: CASSLTPGYNSPLHF. For the CDR3, the DNA is TGTGCCAGCAGTCTCACCCCAGGGTATAATTCACCCCTCCACTTT.

V gene TRBV20-1 combines with J gene TRBJ2-7; TRBD1 matches 8 bases. Losses at the gene ends were 2 bases for V and 10 bases for J; bases not matched to a gene: 1. The CDR3 has 10 amino acids. In germline, CDR1 is DFQATT, CDR2 SNEGSKA (reference sequence). The CDR3 DNA is TGCAGTGCTAGACAGGGGGCTCAGTACTTC. The encoded protein is CSARQGAQYF.

This clone was observed a single time. The chain is built from TRBV10-3 and TRBJ2-5; 12 bases align to TRBD2. This CDR3 is 17 amino acids long. Trimming at V came to 5 bases and at J to 2 bases, leaving 9 bases not matched to a gene. CDR1 and CDR2 (germline): ENHRY, SYGVKD. The chain's CDR3 is CAISRTSGAEFQETQYF. CDR3 coding DNA: TGTGCCATCAGTAGGACTAGCGGGGCCGAATTTCAAGAGACCCAGTACTTC.